One and the same sample provided the 17 T cell receptor beta chains below, sequenced in a study of cytomegalovirus exposure and HLA in healthy donors. Primers included in the PCR were 60 Vbeta and 13 Jbeta primers. Assay used: immunoSEQ multiplex PCR; TCRdb lists only in-frame clones, some missing. Of roughly 100,000 clones listed, roughly 80% are singletons. The sample consisted of PBMCs. The receptor source for this set is a man between 45 and 60 years old in good health and CMV-seropositive.

The chain carries TRBV5-1 and TRBJ2-3; D gene ambiguous. CDR3 length: 14 amino acids. Trimming cost V 0 bases and J 1 base, with 6 bases left between them. Germline V gene sequence: CDR1 SGHRS, CDR2 YFSETQ. The CDR3 sequence is CASSLEHGTDTQYF. CDR3 sequence (DNA): TGCGCCAGCAGCTTGGAACACGGCACAGATACGCAGTATTTT. The full variable domain, in which reference TRBV5-1 and TRBJ2-3 provide the parts outside the CDR3, is KAGVTQTPRYLIKTRGQQVTLSCSPISGHRSVSWYQQTPGQGLQFLFEYFSETQRNKGNFPGRFSGRQFSNSRSEMNVSTLELGDSALYLCASSLEHGTDTQYFGPGTRLTVL.

The chain combines TRBV5-4 with TRBJ2-2; 12 bases match TRBD2. Germline assignment: CDR1 SGHNT and CDR2 YYREEE (reference sequence). The CDR3 runs 17 residues. V lost 0 bases to trimming and J lost 2 bases; unmatched junction nucleotides: 2. CDR3 loop: CASSLETSGRNTGELFF. As DNA, the CDR3 is TGTGCCAGCAGCTTGGAGACTAGCGGGAGAAACACCGGGGAGCTGTTTTTT.

The chain combines TRBV5-1 with TRBJ2-3; 8 positions agree with TRBD2. After removal of 0 bases from V and 9 bases from J, the junction contained 9 bases not matched to a gene. Germline values: CDR1 SGHRS, CDR2 YFSETQ. This CDR3 region has 15 residues. CDR3 amino acids: CASSLGTSSLETQYF. The CDR3 DNA is TGCGCCAGCAGCTTGGGGACTAGCTCCCTCGAAACGCAGTATTTT. Together with reference TRBV5-1 and TRBJ2-3, the CDR3 gives the full variable domain: KAGVTQTPRYLIKTRGQQVTLSCSPISGHRSVSWYQQTPGQGLQFLFEYFSETQRNKGNFPGRFSGRQFSNSRSEMNVSTLELGDSALYLCASSLGTSSLETQYFGPGTRLTVL.

The chain is built from TRBV5-4 and TRBJ2-2, with TRBD2 identical over 8 bases. The germline gives CDR1 SGHNT, CDR2 YYREEE (reference sequence). J was trimmed by 4 bases and V by 4 bases; bases with no gene match: 9. The CDR3 spans 16 residues. The CDR3 loop reads CASSLKRERGTGELFF. CDR3 DNA sequence: TGTGCCAGCAGCCTCAAGCGGGAGCGGGGCACCGGGGAGCTGTTTTTT.

The chain carries TRBV6-6 and TRBJ1-2; TRBD1 might be the D (5 bases). The CDR3 runs to 15 residues. V was clipped by 0 bases and J by 4 bases, with 12 bases between them. Germline V gives CDR1 MNHNY, CDR2 SVGAGI (reference sequence). The CDR3 nucleotides read TGTGCCAGCAGTTACTCCTCGACAGAAATCTATGGCTACACCTTC. Its translation is CASSYSSTEIYGYTF.

The V gene is TRBV10-3, the J gene TRBJ1-1; no clear D gene. Germline V lookup: CDR1 ENHRY, CDR2 SYGVKD. The CDR3 runs to 15 residues. V dropped 0 bases and J dropped 10 bases, with 18 bases sitting between them. This CDR3 is CAISESKAGIQGAFF. CDR3 nucleotide sequence: TGTGCCATCAGTGAGTCGAAGGCGGGGATTCAAGGAGCTTTCTTT.

The V call is TRBV5-1, the J call TRBJ2-4; 12 nucleotides line up with TRBD1. The CDR3 extends over 15 amino acids. Per germline, CDR1 SGHRS and CDR2 YFSETQ. The V and J ends lost 4 bases and 7 bases, in that order; junction bases with no gene match: 6. This CDR3 reads CASSEGTGGLNIQYF. The CDR3 bases are TGCGCCAGCAGCGAAGGGACAGGGGGCCTTAACATTCAGTACTTC.

A few counts support this clone. CDR3 amino acids: CASSRYDNNQPQHF. CDR3 in DNA: TGTGCCAGCAGTAGATATGACAACAATCAGCCCCAGCATTTT. The chain couples TRBV6-4 to TRBJ1-5, with no clear D. The V gene lost 5 bases and the J gene lost 3 bases, with 11 bases spanning the gap. The germline V gene has CDR1 MRHNA and CDR2 SNTAGT. The CDR3 is made up of 14 amino acids.

The chain combines TRBV9 with TRBJ2-4, with 8 bases that match TRBD1. The CDR3 totals 15 residues. Germline V gene data show CDR1 as SGDLS and CDR2 as YYNGEE. V lost 0 bases to trimming and J lost 6 bases; unmatched junction nucleotides: 5. DNA of the CDR3: TGTGCCAGCAGCGTAGGGGGCGGACAGGGAAACATTCAGTACTTC. It encodes CASSVGGGQGNIQYF. Looking up the rest from reference TRBV9 and TRBJ2-4 gives the full variable domain: DSGVTQTPKHLITATGQRVTLRCSPRSGDLSVYWYQQSLDQGLQFLIQYYNGEERAKGNILERFSAQQFPDLHSELNLSSLELGDSALYFCASSVGGGQGNIQYFGAGTRLSVL.

V gene TRBV30 combines with J gene TRBJ2-7; 8 nucleotides line up with TRBD1. Germline V gives CDR1 GTSNPN, CDR2 SVGIG (reference sequence). This CDR3 has 14 residues. The J segment lost 4 bases and the V segment lost 1 base, leaving 6 bases of the junction unmatched. CDR3 in DNA: TGTGCCTGGAGTGGGGTGGGACAGGCATACGAGCAGTACTTC. It is translated as CAWSGVGQAYEQYF.

The V call is TRBV6-5, the J call TRBJ2-1; TRBD2 matches 12 bases. V lost 5 bases to trimming and J lost 8 bases; unmatched junction nucleotides: 7. The CDR3 has 15 residues. Germline CDR1 is MNHEY and CDR2 is SVGAGI. CDR3 nucleotide sequence: TGTGCCAGCAGTCTTCTAGCGGGAGGGAAGCATGAGCAGTTCTTC. Protein product: CASSLLAGGKHEQFF.

A single count supports this clone. The chain carries TRBV11-2 and TRBJ2-7; TRBD2 agrees at 9 bases. Germline V gives CDR1 SGHAT, CDR2 FQNNGV. With V trimmed by 1 base and J by 0 bases, 7 bases remained unmatched. CDR3 length equals 17 residues. CDR3 sequence (DNA): TGTGCCAGCAGCTTAGTGCGAGCGGGAGGTCCCTCCTACGAGCAGTACTTC. Its protein product is CASSLVRAGGPSYEQYF.

This clone appeared a few times. The rearrangement joins TRBV2 to TRBJ2-2; weak D call: TRBD1 (5 bases). The CDR3 sequence is 14 residues long. The V end was cut by 4 bases, the J end by 2 bases, with 8 bases between. The germline V gene has CDR1 SNHLY and CDR2 FYNNEI. CDR3 residues: CASSAQGNTGELFF. The CDR3 DNA reads as TGTGCCAGCAGTGCGCAGGGTAACACCGGGGAGCTGTTTTTT. The variable domain in full, with the rest retrieved from reference TRBV2 and TRBJ2-2, is EPEVTQTPSHQVTQMGQEVILRCVPISNHLYFYWYRQILGQKVEFLVSFYNNEISEKSEIFDDQFSVERPDGSNFTLKIRSTKLEDSAMYFCASSAQGNTGELFFGEGSRLTVL.

The chain is built from TRBV28 and TRBJ1-1; 10 nucleotides align to TRBD1. The CDR3 extends over 12 amino acids. The germline V gene encodes CDR1 MDHEN and CDR2 SYDVKM. Written as DNA, the CDR3 is TGTGCTTCGACAGGGGGCAGGACTGAAGCTTTCTTT. Residues: CASTGGRTEAFF.

This clone was recorded only once. This chain joins TRBV6-5 and TRBJ1-5, with D hard to call. The CDR3 totals 14 residues. From germline, CDR1 is MNHEY and CDR2 SVGAGI. V lost 8 bases and J 3 bases, leaving 14 bases between the germline ends. CDR3 amino acids: CASRSSYLNQPQHF. In nucleotides, the CDR3 is TGTGCCAGCCGGAGCAGTTATCTCAATCAGCCCCAGCATTTT.

This clone showed up just a few times. The J gene is TRBJ2-2, the V gene TRBV19, with 9 bases fitting TRBD2. Germline CDR1 and CDR2: LNHDA and SQIVND (reference sequence). With V trimmed by 4 bases and J by 3 bases, 0 bases remained unmatched. The CDR3 is made up of 14 amino acids. CDR3 loop: CASSSGGDTGELFF. In DNA, the CDR3 is TGTGCCAGTAGTAGCGGGGGGGACACCGGGGAGCTGTTTTTT. The full variable domain, rest sourced from reference TRBV19 and TRBJ2-2, is DGGITQSPKYLFRKEGQNVTLSCEQNLNHDAMYWYRQDPGQGLRLIYYSQIVNDFQKGDIAEGYSVSREKKESFPLTVTSAQKNPTAFYLCASSSGGDTGELFFGEGSRLTVL.

This chain links TRBV7-9 with TRBJ1-5, with TRBD1 matching over 8 bases. The CDR3 covers 12 residues. CDR1 is SEHNR and CDR2 is FQNEAQ in the germline V gene (reference sequence). V gave up 3 bases and J gave up 11 bases; unmatched junction bases: 3. The CDR3 protein is CASSLTGEAQHF. The CDR3 DNA is TGTGCCAGCAGCTTGACAGGGGAGGCCCAGCATTTT.